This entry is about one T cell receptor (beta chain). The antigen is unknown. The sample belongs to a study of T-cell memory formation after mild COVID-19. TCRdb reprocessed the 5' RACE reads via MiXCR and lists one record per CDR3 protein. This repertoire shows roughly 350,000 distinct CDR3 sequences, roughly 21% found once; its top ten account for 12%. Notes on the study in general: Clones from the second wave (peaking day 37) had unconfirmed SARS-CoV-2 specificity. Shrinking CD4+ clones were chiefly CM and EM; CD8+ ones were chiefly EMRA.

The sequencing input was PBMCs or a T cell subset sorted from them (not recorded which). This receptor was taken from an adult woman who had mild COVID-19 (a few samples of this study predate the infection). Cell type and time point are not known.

The CDR3 loop reads CSARGVRSSNQPQHF. Written as DNA, the CDR3 is TGCAGTGCTAGGGGTGTAAGGTCGAGTAATCAGCCCCAGCATTTT. This chain uses TRBV20-1 with TRBJ1-5; D gene unclear. This CDR3 is built from 15 residues. Germline CDR1 DFQATT, CDR2 SNEGSKA (reference sequence). Trimming pared 3 bases from V and 4 bases from J, leaving 16 bases between.